This T cell receptor (beta chain) was sequenced for a study of blood T cell repertoires in COVID-19. Produced via immunoSEQ multiplex PCR; TCRdb's table is partial and in-frame only. The sample holds about 320,000 clones, about nine tenths seen once. Germline V gives CDR1 MNHEY, CDR2 SVGAGI. The CDR3 has 15 amino acids. J lost 5 bases, V lost 4 bases, and 8 bases had no gene match. The sequence was obtained from a man aged 55-75 years who had recovered from COVID-19. Sequenced sample: PBMCs or T cells enriched from blood (not recorded which). V is TRBV6-5 and J is TRBJ2-5; TRBD1 matches 9 bases. CDR3 sequence reads: CASSSIGQGHETQYF. The CDR3 region has the DNA TGTGCCAGCAGTTCTATCGGACAGGGGCATGAGACCCAGTACTTC.